The 10 T cell receptor beta chains listed next were all sequenced from one sample in a study of response to subunit inactivated influenza vaccine. A single record per CDR3 protein comes from TCRdb applying MiXCR to the RT-PCR reads. This table has hundreds of thousands of distinct CDR3 sequences, approximately 18% appearing once. Material: PBMCs from blood, obtained about 5 days after vaccination. These receptors originate from a man in his fifties who received an inactivated influenza vaccine.

This clonotype was seen only once. The chain is built from TRBV28 and TRBJ2-4; 7 bases line up with TRBD1. The germline gives CDR1 MDHEN, CDR2 SYDVKM. V lost 4 bases, J lost 6 bases, and 12 bases stayed unmatched. The CDR3 has 16 residues. CDR3 sequence reads: CASSSQKGGFRNIQYF. CDR3 DNA: TGTGCCAGCAGTTCCCAAAAAGGGGGCTTCAGAAACATTCAGTACTTC.

This clonotype was recorded at least ten times. The chain carries TRBV12-3 or TRBV12-4 and TRBJ2-5; TRBD1 agrees at 7 bases. The length of the CDR3 is 14 residues. Trimming cost V 5 bases and J 2 bases; bases outside gene matches: 5. CDR3 nucleotide sequence: TGTGCCAGCAGTCGCGGACAGGCACAAGAGACCCAGTACTTC. Its protein is CASSRGQAQETQYF.

This chain links TRBV6-1 with TRBJ2-1; 14 bases fit TRBD2. Germline lookup yields CDR1 MNHNS and CDR2 SASEGT. J gave up 9 bases and V 6 bases, and 10 bases lay outside the gene matches. The CDR3 is 16 amino acids. CDR3 coding DNA: TGTGCCAGCAGCCCACCCGGACTAGCGGGAGGTATTGAGCAGTTCTTC. The encoded protein is CASSPPGLAGGIEQFF.

As for this clonotype: Its ends do not fully match the called genes, so a read error is possible. The gene calls are TRBV7-7 and TRBJ2-7; 8 bases match TRBD1. The CDR3 runs to 13 residues. Germline V gene sequence: CDR1 SSHAT, CDR2 FNYEAQ (reference sequence). Here the CDR3 DNA reads TGTGCTAGCAGCCCCGGACAGGGTCTCGAGCAGTACTTC. Protein sequence: CASSPGQGLEQYF.

The genes are TRBV7-9 and TRBJ2-1; D could derive from TRBD1 or TRBD2 (5 bases each). CDR1 is SEHNR and CDR2 is FQNEAQ in the germline V gene (reference sequence). The CDR3 extends over 15 amino acids. V was shortened by 5 bases and J by 3 bases, with 14 bases between the two germline ends. The chain's CDR3 is CASSRDPPNYNEQFF. The CDR3 DNA sequence: TGTGCCAGCAGCCGGGACCCGCCGAACTACAATGAGCAGTTCTTC.

In this sample, this clonotype turned up once. One end of the junction fails to match germline, which may point to a read error. The V gene is TRBV20-1, the J gene TRBJ2-7; D is undetermined. The CDR3 consists of 12 residues. Germline V gene lookup returns CDR1 DFQATT and CDR2 SNEGSKA (reference sequence). CDR3 sequence: CSATWVSYDQYF. The CDR3 DNA follows: TGCAGTGCCACATGGGTCTCCTACGACCAGTACTTC.

There are many counts of this clonotype. The chain has TRBV20-1 and TRBJ2-5, with TRBD1 as a possible D gene (6 bases). Germline assignment: CDR1 DFQATT and CDR2 SNEGSKA (reference sequence). This CDR3 has 15 residues. Trimming stripped 3 bases from V and 0 bases from J, with 14 bases between. The CDR3 DNA sequence: TGCAGTGCTAGGTTAGGTCAGGGGTACCAAGAGACCCAGTACTTC. It codes for CSARLGQGYQETQYF.

The chain has TRBV20-1 and TRBJ2-1; D perhaps matches TRBD1 (5 bases). V gave up 5 bases and J gave up 3 bases, with 14 bases separating them. This CDR3 contains 14 residues. CDR1 and CDR2 from the germline V gene are DFQATT and SNEGSKA (reference sequence). The CDR3, as DNA: TGCAGTGCTGCCGACAGTACTTTCTACAATGAGCAGTTCTTC. Amino acids: CSAADSTFYNEQFF.

The V and J genes are TRBV6-1 and TRBJ1-2; TRBD1 matches at 10 bases. This CDR3 is built from 13 residues. Germline CDR1 MNHNS, CDR2 SASEGT. V lost 5 bases and J lost 7; bases outside the gene matches: 4. The DNA of the CDR3 is TGTGCCAGCAGTCGACAGGGGGCAGGTGGCTACACCTTC. Encoded protein: CASSRQGAGGYTF.

This clonotype was counted between two and nine times. This chain connects TRBV6-4 to TRBJ2-3, with TRBD2 as a possible D gene (6 bases). The CDR3 is 13 amino acids. The V gene lost 5 bases and the J gene lost 4 bases, with 10 bases spanning the gap. Germline CDR1 is MRHNA and CDR2 is SNTAGT. The CDR3 nucleotides are TGTGCCAGCAGTCGTGTAGCGGCAGATACGCAGTATTTT. As protein: CASSRVAADTQYF.